This T cell receptor beta chain stems from a study of blood T cells in healthy people across ages. This clonotype was seen at least ten times. Its antigen remains unidentified. It was with a sample-barcoded 5' primer and a J-beta primer mix that a second PCR of roughly 6 to 12 cycles was run. All samples gave at least 2.5 million CDR3-containing paired-end reads. TCRdb independently ran MiXCR on the 5' RACE reads; one entry per CDR3 protein. Of approximately 900,000 distinct CDR3 sequences listed, 25% to 35% were seen once; the top ten hold 10%. Notes on the study in general: Older age coincided with a roughly linear decline in TCR beta diversity per million T cells.

The germline gives CDR1 DFQATT, CDR2 SNEGSKA (reference sequence). After removal of 6 bases from V and 4 bases from J, the junction contained 20 bases not matched to a gene. The CDR3 sequence is 17 residues long. Donors were systemically healthy Caucasian individuals from Russia aged roughly 6 to 100 years. Each sample had at least 7 million PBMCs isolated. These same data were also listed under a study on T cells of mothers and their children.

The chain uses TRBV20-1 and TRBJ2-7; 8 bases line up with TRBD1. Sequences were obtained from blood. This sequence originates from a woman in her 40s in good health. As DNA, the CDR3 is TGCAGTGCCAGGGGGCTCTTCCGGGACAGGTCCTCTTACGAGCAGTACTTC. This translates into CSARGLFRDRSSYEQYF.